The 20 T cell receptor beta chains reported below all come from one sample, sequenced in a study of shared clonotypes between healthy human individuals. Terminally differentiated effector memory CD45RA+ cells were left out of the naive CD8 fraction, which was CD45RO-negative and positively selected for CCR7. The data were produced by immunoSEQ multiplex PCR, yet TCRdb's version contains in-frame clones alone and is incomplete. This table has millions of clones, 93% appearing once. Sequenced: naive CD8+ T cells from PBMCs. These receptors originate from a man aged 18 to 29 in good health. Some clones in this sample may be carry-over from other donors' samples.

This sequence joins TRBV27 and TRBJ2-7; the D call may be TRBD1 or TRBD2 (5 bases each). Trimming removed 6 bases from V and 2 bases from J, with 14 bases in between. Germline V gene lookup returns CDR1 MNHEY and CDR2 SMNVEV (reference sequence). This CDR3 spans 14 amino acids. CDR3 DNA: TGTGCCAGCAGGAAAGGGGACGACCCCTACGAGCAGTACTTC. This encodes CASRKGDDPYEQYF.

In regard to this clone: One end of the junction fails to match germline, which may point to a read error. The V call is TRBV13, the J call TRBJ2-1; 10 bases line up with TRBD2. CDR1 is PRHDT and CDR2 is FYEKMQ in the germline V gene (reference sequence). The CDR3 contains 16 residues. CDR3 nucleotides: TGTGCCAGCAGCCTAGGGGGACTAGCGTTATACAATGAGCAGTTCTTC. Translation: CASSLGGLALYNEQFF.

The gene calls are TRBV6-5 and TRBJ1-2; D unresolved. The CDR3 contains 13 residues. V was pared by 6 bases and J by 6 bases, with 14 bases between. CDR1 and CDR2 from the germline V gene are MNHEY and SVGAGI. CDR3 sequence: CASSPLGPNGYTF. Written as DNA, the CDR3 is TGTGCCAGCAGCCCCTTAGGCCCCAATGGCTACACCTTC.

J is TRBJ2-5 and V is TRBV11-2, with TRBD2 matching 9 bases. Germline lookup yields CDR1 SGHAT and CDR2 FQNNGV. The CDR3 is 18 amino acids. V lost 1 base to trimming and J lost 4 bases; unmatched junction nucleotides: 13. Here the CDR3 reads CASSLGWSREGRRETQYF. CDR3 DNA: TGTGCCAGCAGCTTAGGATGGTCGCGGGAGGGCCGGAGAGAGACCCAGTACTTC.

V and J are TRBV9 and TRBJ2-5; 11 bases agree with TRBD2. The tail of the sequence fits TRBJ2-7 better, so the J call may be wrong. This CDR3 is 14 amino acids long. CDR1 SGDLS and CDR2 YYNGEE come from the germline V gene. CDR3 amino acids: CASSVGLAAYEQYF. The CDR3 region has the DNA TGTGCCAGCAGCGTGGGACTAGCGGCGTACGAGCAGTACTTC.

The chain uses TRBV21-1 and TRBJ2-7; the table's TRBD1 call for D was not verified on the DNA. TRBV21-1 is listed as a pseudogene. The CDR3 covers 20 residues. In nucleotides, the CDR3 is TGTGCCAGCAGCAAAGCATTTTTTTTCGATCCGGGGACAGGTAATTACGAGCAGTACTTC. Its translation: CASSKAFFFDPGTGNYEQYF.

Here the CDR3 reads CASSWDRAMRGYTF. DNA for the CDR3: TGTGCCAGCAGCTGGGACAGGGCCATGAGGGGCTACACCTTC. The chain employs TRBV27 and TRBJ1-2, with 9 bases that match TRBD1. The CDR3 extends over 14 amino acids. V trimming: 6 bases; J trimming: 8 bases; junction bases outside the gene matches: 10. CDR1 is MNHEY and CDR2 is SMNVEV in the germline V gene (reference sequence).

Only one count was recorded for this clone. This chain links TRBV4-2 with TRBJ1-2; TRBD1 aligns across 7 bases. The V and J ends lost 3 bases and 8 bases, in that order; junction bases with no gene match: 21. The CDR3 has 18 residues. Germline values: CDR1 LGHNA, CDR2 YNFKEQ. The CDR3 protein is CASSHDPRTGHTGEGYTF. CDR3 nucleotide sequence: TGTGCCAGCAGCCACGACCCGCGGACAGGTCATACGGGGGAGGGCTACACCTTC.

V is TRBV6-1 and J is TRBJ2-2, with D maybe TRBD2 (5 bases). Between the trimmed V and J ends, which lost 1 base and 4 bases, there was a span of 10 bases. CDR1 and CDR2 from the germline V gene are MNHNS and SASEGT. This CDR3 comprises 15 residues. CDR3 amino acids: CASSEGRAGTGELFF. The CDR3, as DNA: TGTGCCAGCAGTGAAGGTCGGGCGGGCACCGGGGAGCTGTTTTTT.

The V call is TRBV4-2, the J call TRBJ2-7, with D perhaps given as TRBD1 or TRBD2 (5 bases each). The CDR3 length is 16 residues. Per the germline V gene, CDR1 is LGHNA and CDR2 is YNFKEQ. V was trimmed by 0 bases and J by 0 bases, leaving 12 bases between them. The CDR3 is CASSQEWDHSSYEQYF. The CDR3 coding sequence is TGTGCCAGCAGCCAAGAATGGGACCACAGCTCCTACGAGCAGTACTTC.

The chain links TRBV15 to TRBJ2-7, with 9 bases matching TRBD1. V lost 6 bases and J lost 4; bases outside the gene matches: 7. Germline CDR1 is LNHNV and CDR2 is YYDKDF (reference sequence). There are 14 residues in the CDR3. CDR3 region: CATSTGTGWYEQYF. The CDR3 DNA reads TGTGCCACCAGTACCGGGACAGGGTGGTACGAGCAGTACTTC.

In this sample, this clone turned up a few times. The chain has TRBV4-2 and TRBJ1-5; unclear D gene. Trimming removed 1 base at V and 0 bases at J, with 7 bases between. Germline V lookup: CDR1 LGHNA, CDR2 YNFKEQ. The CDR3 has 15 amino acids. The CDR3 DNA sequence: TGTGCCAGCAGCCAAGGAGGGTATAGCAATCAGCCCCAGCATTTT. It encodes CASSQGGYSNQPQHF.

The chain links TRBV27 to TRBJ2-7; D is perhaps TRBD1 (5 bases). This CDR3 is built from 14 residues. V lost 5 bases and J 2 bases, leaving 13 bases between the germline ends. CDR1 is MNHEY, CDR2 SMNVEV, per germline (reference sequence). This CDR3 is CASSPDSTPYEQYF. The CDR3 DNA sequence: TGTGCCAGCAGTCCCGACAGTACCCCCTACGAGCAGTACTTC.

Here the CDR3 DNA reads TGTGCCAGCAGTCTAGATACTAGCGGGAGGGCCCGTACGCAGTATTTT. Translation: CASSLDTSGRARTQYF. The V gene is TRBV28, the J gene TRBJ2-3, with TRBD2 matching over 13 bases. Looked up from germline, CDR1 is MDHEN and CDR2 is SYDVKM. The length of the CDR3 is 16 residues. J gave up 8 bases and V 5 bases, and 10 bases lay outside the gene matches.

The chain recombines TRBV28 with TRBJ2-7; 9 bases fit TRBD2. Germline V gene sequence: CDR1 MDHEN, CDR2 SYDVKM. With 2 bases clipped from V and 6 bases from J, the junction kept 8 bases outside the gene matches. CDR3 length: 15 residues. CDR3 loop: CASSLISGSLSEQYF. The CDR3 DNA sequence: TGTGCCAGCAGTTTAATTAGCGGGAGTCTAAGCGAGCAGTACTTC.

Here the CDR3 reads CAWSVSIGGEQYF. CDR3 in DNA: TGTGCCTGGAGTGTATCAATTGGGGGGGAGCAGTACTTC. The chain has TRBV30 and TRBJ2-7, with D perhaps matching TRBD2 (6 bases). The CDR3 has 13 amino acids. CDR1 is GTSNPN, CDR2 SVGIG, per germline (reference sequence). V lost 0 bases, J lost 7 bases, and 13 bases lay in between.

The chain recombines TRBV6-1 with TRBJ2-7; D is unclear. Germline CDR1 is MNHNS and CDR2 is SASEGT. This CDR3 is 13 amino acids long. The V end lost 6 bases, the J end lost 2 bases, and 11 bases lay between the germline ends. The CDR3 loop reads CASSRTEPYEQYF. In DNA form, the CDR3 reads TGTGCCAGCAGCCGGACGGAGCCCTACGAGCAGTACTTC.

CDR3 loop: CASSLRTGWKAPGELFF. The DNA of the CDR3 is TGTGCCAGCAGCTTAAGGACAGGGTGGAAGGCCCCCGGGGAGCTGTTTTTT. J is TRBJ2-2 and V is TRBV7-9, with 8 bases matching TRBD1. The CDR3 has 17 amino acids. Trimming cost V 2 bases and J 6 bases; bases outside gene matches: 11. Germline V gene sequence: CDR1 SEHNR, CDR2 FQNEAQ (reference sequence). Variable domain in full (rest from reference TRBV7-9 and TRBJ2-2): DTGVSQNPRHKITKRGQNVTFRCDPISEHNRLYWYRQTLGQGPEFLTYFQNEAQLEKSRLLSDRFSAERPKGSFSTLEIQRTEQGDSAMYLCASSLRTGWKAPGELFFGEGSRLTVL.

This CDR3 reads CASGRANQPQHF. Here the CDR3 DNA reads TGTGCCAGCGGCAGGGCCAATCAGCCCCAGCATTTT. The V and J genes are TRBV6-5 and TRBJ1-5; possible D gene TRBD1, 5 bases. CDR3 length: 12 residues. V dropped 8 bases and J dropped 3 bases, with 8 bases sitting between them. CDR1 and CDR2 (germline): MNHEY, SVGAGI.

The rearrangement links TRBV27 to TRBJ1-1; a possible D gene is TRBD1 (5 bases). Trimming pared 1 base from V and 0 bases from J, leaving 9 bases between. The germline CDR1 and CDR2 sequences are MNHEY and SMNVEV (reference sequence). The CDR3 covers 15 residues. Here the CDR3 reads CASSLFRTMNTEAFF. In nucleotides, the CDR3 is TGTGCCAGCAGTTTATTCAGGACAATGAACACTGAAGCTTTCTTT.